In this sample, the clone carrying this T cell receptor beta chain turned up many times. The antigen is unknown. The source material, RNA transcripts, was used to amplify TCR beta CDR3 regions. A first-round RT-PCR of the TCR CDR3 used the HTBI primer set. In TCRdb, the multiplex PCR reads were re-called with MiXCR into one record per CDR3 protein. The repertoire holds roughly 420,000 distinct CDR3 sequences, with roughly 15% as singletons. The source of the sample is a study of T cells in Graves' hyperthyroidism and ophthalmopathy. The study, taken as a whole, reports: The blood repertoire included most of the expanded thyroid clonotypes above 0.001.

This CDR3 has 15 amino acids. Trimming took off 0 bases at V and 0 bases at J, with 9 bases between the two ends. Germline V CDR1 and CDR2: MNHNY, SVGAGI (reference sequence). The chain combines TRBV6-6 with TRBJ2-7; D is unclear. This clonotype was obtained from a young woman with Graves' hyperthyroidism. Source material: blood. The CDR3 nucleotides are TGTGCCAGCAGTTACTCGACGGGCAGCTCCTACGAGCAGTACTTC. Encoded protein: CASSYSTGSSYEQYF.